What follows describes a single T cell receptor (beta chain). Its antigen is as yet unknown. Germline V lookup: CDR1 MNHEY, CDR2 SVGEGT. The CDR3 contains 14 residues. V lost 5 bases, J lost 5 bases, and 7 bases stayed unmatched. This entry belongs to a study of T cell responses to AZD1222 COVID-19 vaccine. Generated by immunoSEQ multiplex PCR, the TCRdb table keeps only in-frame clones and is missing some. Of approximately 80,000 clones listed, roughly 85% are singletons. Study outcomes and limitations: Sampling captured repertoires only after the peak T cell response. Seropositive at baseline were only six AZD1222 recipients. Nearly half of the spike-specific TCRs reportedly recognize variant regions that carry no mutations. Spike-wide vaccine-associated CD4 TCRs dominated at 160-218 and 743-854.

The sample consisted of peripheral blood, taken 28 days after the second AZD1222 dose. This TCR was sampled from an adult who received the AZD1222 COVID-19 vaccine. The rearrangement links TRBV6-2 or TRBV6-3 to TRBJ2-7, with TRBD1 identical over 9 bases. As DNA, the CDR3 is TGTGCCAGCAGTCATCCGACAGGGGGACACGAGCAGTACTTC. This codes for CASSHPTGGHEQYF.